This T cell receptor beta chain derives from a study of cytotoxic CD8 clonotypes in ibrutinib-treated CLL. Findings and limits, study-wide: Stable or contracted on treatment, public clonotypes were also uncommon.

TCRdb's table, derived via immunoSEQ multiplex PCR, lists solely in-frame clones and lacks some. The sample yields more than 200,000 clones, just under 80% seen once. Trimming took 2 bases from V and 5 from J, leaving 7 bases between them. The CDR3 extends over 12 amino acids. CDR1 MDHEN and CDR2 SYDVKM come from the germline V gene. This clone has only a few counts. Its antigen is currently unknown. The TCR originated in a human donor with chronic lymphocytic leukemia. This sample comprised PBMCs, obtained after 12 months of ibrutinib treatment. V gene TRBV28 combines with J gene TRBJ2-7; D possibly matches TRBD1 or TRBD2 (5 bases each). The CDR3 DNA sequence: TGTGCCAGCAGTTTAAAGGGACACGAGCAGTACTTC. It yields the protein CASSLKGHEQYF.